The sequence of this TCR beta chain was determined in a study of T cell responses to AZD1222 COVID-19 vaccine. Study-wide results and caveats: Vaccine-related CD4 TCRs covered spike, predominating at 160-218 and 743-854.

In its sample, this clone was seen once. Its antigen remains unidentified. Sequencing was performed with immunoSEQ multiplex PCR; in TCRdb, only in-frame clones are kept and a portion is missing. The table includes about 110,000 clones, around 92% detected once. Germline assignment: CDR1 MDHEN and CDR2 SYDVKM. The CDR3 runs to 12 residues. With V trimmed by 5 bases and J by 8 bases, 5 bases remained unmatched. The chain combines TRBV28 with TRBJ1-2, with 7 bases fitting TRBD1. This TCR was sampled from an adult in good health. The sequences come from peripheral blood, collected on day 0 of AZD1222 vaccination. CDR3 region: CASSPRGYGYTF. Written as DNA, the CDR3 is TGTGCCAGCAGTCCCAGGGGGTACGGCTACACCTTC.